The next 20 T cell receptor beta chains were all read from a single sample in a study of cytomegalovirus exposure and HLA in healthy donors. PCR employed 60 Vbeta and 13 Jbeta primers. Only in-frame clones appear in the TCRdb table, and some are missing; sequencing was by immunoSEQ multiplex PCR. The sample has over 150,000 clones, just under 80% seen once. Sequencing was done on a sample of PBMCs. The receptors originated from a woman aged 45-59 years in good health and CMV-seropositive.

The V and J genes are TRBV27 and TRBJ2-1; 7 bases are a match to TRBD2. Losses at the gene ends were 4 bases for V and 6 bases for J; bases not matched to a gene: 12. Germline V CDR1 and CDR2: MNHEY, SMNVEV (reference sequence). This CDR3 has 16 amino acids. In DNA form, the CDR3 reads TGTGCCAGCAGTTCCCGCTGGGGGGGTGCCTTCAATGAGCAGTTCTTC. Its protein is CASSSRWGGAFNEQFF.

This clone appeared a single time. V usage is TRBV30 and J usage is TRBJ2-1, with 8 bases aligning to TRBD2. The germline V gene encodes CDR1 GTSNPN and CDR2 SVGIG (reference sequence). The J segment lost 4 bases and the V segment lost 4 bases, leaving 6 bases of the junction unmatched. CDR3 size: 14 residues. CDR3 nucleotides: TGTGCCTGGAACGGGGGGGCCGGGTACAATGAGCAGTTCTTC. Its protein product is CAWNGGAGYNEQFF.

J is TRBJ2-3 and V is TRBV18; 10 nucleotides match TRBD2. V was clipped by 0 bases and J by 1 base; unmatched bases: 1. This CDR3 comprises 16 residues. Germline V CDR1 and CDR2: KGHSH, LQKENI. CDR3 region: CASSPPGTSGTDTQYF. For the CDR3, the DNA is TGTGCCAGCTCACCACCGGGGACTAGCGGCACAGATACGCAGTATTTT.

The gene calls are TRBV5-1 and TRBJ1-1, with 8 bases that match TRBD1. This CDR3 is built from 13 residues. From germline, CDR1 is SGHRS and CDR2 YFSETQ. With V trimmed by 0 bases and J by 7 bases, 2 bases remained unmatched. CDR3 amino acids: CASSLDRGDEAFF. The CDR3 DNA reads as TGCGCCAGCAGCTTGGACAGGGGGGATGAAGCTTTCTTT.

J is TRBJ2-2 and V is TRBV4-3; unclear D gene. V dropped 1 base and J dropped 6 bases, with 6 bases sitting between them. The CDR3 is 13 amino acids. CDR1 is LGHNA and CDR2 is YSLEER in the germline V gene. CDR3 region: CASSQVGSGELFF. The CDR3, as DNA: TGCGCCAGCAGCCAAGTCGGTTCCGGGGAGCTGTTTTTT.

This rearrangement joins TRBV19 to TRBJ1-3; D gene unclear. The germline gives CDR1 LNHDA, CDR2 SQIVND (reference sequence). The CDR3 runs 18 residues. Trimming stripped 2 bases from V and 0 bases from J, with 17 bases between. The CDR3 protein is CASSIIYADSTSGNTIYF. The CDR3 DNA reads TGTGCCAGTAGTATAATATATGCAGACTCGACCTCTGGAAACACCATATATTTT.

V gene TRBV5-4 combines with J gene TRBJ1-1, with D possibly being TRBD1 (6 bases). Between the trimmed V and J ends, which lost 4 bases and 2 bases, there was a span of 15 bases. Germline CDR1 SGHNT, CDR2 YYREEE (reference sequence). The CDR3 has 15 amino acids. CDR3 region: CASSPPQGSNTEAFF. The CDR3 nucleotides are TGTGCCAGCAGCCCACCCCAGGGGTCCAACACTGAAGCTTTCTTT.

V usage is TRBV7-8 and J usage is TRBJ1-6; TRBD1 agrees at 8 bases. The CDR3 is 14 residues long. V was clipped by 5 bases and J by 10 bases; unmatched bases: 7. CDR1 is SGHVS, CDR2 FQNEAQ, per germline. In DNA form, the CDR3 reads TGTGCCAGCAGCCTGACAGGGGCAGACTCACCCCTCCACTTT. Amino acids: CASSLTGADSPLHF. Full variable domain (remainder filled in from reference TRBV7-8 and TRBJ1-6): GAGVSQSPRYKVAKRGQDVALRCDPISGHVSLFWYQQALGQGPEFLTYFQNEAQLDKSGLPSDRFFAERPEGSVSTLKIQRTQQEDSAVYLCASSLTGADSPLHFGNGTRLTVT.

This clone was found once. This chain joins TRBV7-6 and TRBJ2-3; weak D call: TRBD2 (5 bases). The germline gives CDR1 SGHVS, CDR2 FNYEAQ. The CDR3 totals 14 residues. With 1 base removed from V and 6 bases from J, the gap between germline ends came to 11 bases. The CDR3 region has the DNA TGTGCCAGCAGCTTAGATAGCGCCGGGGATACGCAGTATTTT. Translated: CASSLDSAGDTQYF. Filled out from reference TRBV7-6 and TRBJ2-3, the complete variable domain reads GAGVSQSPRYKVTKRGQDVALRCDPISGHVSLYWYRQALGQGPEFLTYFNYEAQQDKSGLPNDRFSAERPEGSISTLTIQRTEQRDSAMYRCASSLDSAGDTQYFGPGTRLTVL.

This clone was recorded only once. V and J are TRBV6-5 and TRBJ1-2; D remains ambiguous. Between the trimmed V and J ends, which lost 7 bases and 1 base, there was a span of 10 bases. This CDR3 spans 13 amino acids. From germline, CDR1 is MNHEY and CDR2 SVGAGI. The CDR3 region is CASTPASNYGYTF. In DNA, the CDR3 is TGTGCCAGCACCCCCGCCAGTAACTATGGCTACACCTTC.

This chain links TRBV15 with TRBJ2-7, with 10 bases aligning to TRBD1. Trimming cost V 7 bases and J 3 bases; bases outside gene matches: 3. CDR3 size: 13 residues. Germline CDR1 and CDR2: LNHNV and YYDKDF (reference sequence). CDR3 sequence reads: CATKRDRGYEQYF. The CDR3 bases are TGTGCCACCAAGAGGGACAGGGGCTACGAGCAGTACTTC.

In nucleotides, the CDR3 is TGTGCCAGCAGCTTAGAGAGGGGGGGCACTGAAGCTTTCTTT. It yields the protein CASSLERGGTEAFF. The chain links TRBV11-2 to TRBJ1-1; TRBD1 is a possible D gene (6 bases). Germline V gene sequence: CDR1 SGHAT, CDR2 FQNNGV. The V end lost 0 bases, the J end lost 4 bases, and 9 bases lay between the germline ends. This CDR3 is 14 amino acids long.

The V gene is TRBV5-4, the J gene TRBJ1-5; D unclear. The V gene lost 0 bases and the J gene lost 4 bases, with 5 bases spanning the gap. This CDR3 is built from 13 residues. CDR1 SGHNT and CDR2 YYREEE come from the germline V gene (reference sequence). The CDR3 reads CASSLGQNQPQHF. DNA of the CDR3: TGTGCCAGCAGCTTGGGGCAGAATCAGCCCCAGCATTTT.

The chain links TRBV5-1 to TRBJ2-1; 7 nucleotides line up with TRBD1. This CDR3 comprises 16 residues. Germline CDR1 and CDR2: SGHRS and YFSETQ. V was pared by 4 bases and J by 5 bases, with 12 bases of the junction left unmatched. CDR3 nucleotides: TGCGCCAGCAGCCCTCATTCTCGGACAGGAAACAATGAGCAGTTCTTC. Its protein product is CASSPHSRTGNNEQFF.

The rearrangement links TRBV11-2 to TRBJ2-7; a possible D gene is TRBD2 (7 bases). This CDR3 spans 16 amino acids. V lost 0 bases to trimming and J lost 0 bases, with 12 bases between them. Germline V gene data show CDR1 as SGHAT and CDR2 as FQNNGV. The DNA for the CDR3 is TGTGCCAGCAGCTTAGAGGGGGGGGCCACCTCCTACGAGCAGTACTTC. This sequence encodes CASSLEGGATSYEQYF.

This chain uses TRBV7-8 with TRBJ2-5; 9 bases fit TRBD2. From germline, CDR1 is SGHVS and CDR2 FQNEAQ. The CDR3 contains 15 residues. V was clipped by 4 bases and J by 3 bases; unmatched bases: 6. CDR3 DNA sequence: TGTGCCAGCAGCTCGGGACTAGCCTTGGAAGAGACCCAGTACTTC. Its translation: CASSSGLALEETQYF.

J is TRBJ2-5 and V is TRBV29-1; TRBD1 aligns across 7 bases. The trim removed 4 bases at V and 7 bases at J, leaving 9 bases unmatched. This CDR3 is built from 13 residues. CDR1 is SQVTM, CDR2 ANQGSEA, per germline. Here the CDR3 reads CSVALTGSRTQYF. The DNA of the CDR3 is TGCAGCGTTGCATTGACAGGGTCACGGACCCAGTACTTC.

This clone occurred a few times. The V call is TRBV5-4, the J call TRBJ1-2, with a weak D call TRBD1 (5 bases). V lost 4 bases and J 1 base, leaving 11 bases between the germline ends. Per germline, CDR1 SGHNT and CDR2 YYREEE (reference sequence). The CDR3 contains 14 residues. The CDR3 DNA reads TGTGCCAGCAGCCGGACAAACTATAACTATGGCTACACCTTC. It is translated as CASSRTNYNYGYTF.

CDR3 region: CASRLTGGAAGNTIYF. CDR3 coding DNA: TGTGCCAGCAGACTTACGGGGGGTGCAGCTGGAAACACCATATATTTT. The chain is built from TRBV7-2 and TRBJ1-3; D might be TRBD1 (5 bases). V was clipped by 6 bases and J by 2 bases, with 17 bases between them. CDR1 and CDR2 (germline): SGHTA, FQGNSA. There are 16 residues in the CDR3.

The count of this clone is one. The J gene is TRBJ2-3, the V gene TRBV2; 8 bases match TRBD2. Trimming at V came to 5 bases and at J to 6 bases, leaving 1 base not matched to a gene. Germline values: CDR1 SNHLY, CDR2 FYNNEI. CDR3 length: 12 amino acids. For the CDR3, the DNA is TGTGCCAGCAGTCGACTAGCGGATACGCAGTATTTT. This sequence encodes CASSRLADTQYF.